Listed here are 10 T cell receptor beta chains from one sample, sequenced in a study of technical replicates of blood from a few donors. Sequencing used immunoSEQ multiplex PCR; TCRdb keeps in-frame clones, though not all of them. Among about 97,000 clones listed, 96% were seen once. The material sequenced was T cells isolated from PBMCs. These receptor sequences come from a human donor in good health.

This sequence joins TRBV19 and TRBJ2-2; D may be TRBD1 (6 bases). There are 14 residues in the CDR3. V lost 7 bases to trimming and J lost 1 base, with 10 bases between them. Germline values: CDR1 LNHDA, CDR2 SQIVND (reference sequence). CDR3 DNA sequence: TGTGCCAGTATTTCCAGGGGGAACACCGGGGAGCTGTTTTTT. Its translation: CASISRGNTGELFF.

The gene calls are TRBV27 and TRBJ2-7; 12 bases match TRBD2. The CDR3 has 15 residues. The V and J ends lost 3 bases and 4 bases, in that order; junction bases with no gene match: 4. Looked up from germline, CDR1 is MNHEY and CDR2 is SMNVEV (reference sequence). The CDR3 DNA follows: TGTGCCAGCAGTTTTGGACTAGCGGGAAGGTACGAGCAGTACTTC. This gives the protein CASSFGLAGRYEQYF.

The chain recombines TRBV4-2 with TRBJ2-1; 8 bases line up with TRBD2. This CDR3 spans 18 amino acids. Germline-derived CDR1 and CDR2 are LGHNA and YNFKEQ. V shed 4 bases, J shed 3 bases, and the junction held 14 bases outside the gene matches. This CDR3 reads CASSLGRLSGGLYNEQFF. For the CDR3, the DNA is TGTGCCAGCAGCCTAGGGAGATTGAGCGGGGGACTCTACAATGAGCAGTTCTTC.

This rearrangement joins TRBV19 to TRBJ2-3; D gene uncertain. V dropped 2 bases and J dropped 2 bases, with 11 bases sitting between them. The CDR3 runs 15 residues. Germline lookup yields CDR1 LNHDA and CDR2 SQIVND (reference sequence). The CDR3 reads CASSIWPVTTDTQYF. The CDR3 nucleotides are TGTGCCAGTAGTATATGGCCAGTCACCACAGATACGCAGTATTTT.

CDR3 in amino acids: CASSELYSYEQYF. The CDR3 coding sequence is TGTGCCAGCAGTGAATTATACAGCTACGAGCAGTACTTC. The chain combines TRBV6-1 with TRBJ2-7; D unclear. Between the trimmed V and J ends, which lost 2 bases and 3 bases, there was a span of 8 bases. The germline gives CDR1 MNHNS, CDR2 SASEGT. CDR3 length equals 13 residues.

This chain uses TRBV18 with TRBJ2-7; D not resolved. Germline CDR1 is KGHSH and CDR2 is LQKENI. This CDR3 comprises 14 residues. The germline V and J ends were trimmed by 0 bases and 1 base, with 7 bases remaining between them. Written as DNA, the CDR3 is TGTGCCAGCTCACCACCGGCGGCTTCCTACGAGCAGTACTTC. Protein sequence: CASSPPAASYEQYF.

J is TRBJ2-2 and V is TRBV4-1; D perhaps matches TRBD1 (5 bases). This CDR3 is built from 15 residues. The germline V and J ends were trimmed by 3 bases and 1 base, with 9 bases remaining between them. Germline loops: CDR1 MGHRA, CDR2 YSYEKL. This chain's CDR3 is CASSHIGQNTGELFF. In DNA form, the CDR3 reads TGCGCCAGCAGCCATATCGGACAGAACACCGGGGAGCTGTTTTTT.

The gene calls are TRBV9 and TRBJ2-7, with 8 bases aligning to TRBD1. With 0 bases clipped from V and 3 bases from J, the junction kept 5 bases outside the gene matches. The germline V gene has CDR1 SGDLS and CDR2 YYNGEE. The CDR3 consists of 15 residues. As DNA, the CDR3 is TGTGCCAGCAGCGTAGAAACAGGGGGTATCTACGAGCAGTACTTC. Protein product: CASSVETGGIYEQYF.

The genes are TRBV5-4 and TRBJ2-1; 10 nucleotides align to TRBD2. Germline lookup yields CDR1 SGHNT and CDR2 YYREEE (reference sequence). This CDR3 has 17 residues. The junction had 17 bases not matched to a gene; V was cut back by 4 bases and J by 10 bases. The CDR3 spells CASSPHPGLAATEEQFF. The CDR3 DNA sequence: TGTGCCAGCAGCCCGCATCCTGGACTAGCGGCTACAGAGGAGCAGTTCTTC.

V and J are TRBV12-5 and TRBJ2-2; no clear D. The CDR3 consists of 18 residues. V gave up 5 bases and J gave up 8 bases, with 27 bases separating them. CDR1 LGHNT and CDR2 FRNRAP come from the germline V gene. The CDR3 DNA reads TGTGCTAGTGGTCCGACCCGGAAGAACCCACCGAGGTTGGGGGAGCTGTTTTTT. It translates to CASGPTRKNPPRLGELFF.